The TCR beta chain under discussion was sequenced for a study of blood T cells in healthy people across ages. Study conclusions and caveats: The diversity estimates, figures obtained from one million T cells, were considered underestimates.

All donors came from Russia, were Caucasian and healthy, and spanned ages roughly 6 to 95. Samples had at least 7 million PBMCs isolated from them. The germline V gene has CDR1 MGHDK and CDR2 SYGVNS. This CDR3 has 14 residues. This clonotype appeared a single time. Its antigen is unidentified. Its ends do not fully match the called genes, so a read error is possible. A second PCR of about 7 to 12 cycles used a sample-barcoded 5' primer and a J-beta primer mix. The template-switch adaptor was a 5' adaptor with 12 random nucleotides. It tagged each cDNA molecule. One entry per CDR3 protein, called by TCRdb with MiXCR from the 5' RACE reads. The table includes about 780,000 distinct CDR3 sequences, around 62% detected once.

This TCR was sampled from a man younger than 40 in good health. The specimen was blood. The J gene is TRBJ1-2, the V gene TRBV25-1; 7 bases line up with TRBD1. CDR3 region: CASSEFGTADGYIF. The CDR3, as DNA: TGTGCCAGCAGTGAATTCGGGACAGCTGATGGCTACATCTTC.